This T cell receptor (beta chain) was identified during a study of T cells in Graves' hyperthyroidism and ophthalmopathy. Broader study findings: Peripheral blood also featured most of the thyroid clonotypes expanded above 0.001.

About this clonotype: Its specificity is not known.

The CDR3 has 14 residues. Trimming removed 4 bases at V and 5 bases at J, with 14 bases between. The germline CDR1 and CDR2 sequences are WSHSY and SAAADI. RNA transcripts were the template for amplifying TCR beta CDR3 regions. The HTBI primer set was used in a first-round RT-PCR of the TCR CDR3. TCRdb processed the multiplex PCR reads anew with MiXCR; each CDR3 protein has one entry. Of 250,000 to 300,000 distinct CDR3 sequences listed, roughly 20% were seen once; the top ten hold less than 45%. The chain is built from TRBV10-2 and TRBJ1-1; D may be TRBD1 (6 bases). Sequenced sample: blood. The receptor's source is a man aged 45-65 years with Graves' ophthalmopathy. The DNA for the CDR3 is TGCGCCAGCAGTGGGGCAGGGGAGTTTACTGAAGCTTTCTTT. This encodes CASSGAGEFTEAFF.